This T cell receptor beta chain was sequenced for a study of blood T cell repertoires in COVID-19. Across the study: The United States, Italy and Spain provided the acute and convalescent COVID-19 samples. The analysed material was cDNA or gDNA that came from T cells, B-cell-depleted T cells, or PBMCs.

The CDR3 is 16 residues long. V shed 4 bases and J 6 bases; nucleotides not matched to a gene: 10. The V gene's germline CDR1 is SGHDN and CDR2 FVKESK. How the authors handled the data: The authors estimated nucleated cell counts from reference gene primer amplification. Data came from immunoSEQ multiplex PCR; TCRdb stores just in-frame clones and leaves some out. V, J and clone size are those of that table, while D and trimming were read from the DNA. The data hold some 64,000 clones, with about 70% observed a single time. The sample comprised peripheral blood. This chain uses TRBV14 with TRBJ2-3; 10 nucleotides align to TRBD2. This clonotype originated in a human donor in a cohort sampled during active COVID-19. CDR3 nucleotides: TGTGCCAGCAGCCTAAGGGGGACTAGCGTCTTTGATACGCAGTATTTT. As protein: CASSLRGTSVFDTQYF.